This T cell receptor (beta chain) was retrieved from a study of blood T cell repertoires in COVID-19. CDR1 LNHDA and CDR2 SQIVND come from the germline V gene (reference sequence). Trimming cost V 4 bases and J 2 bases; bases outside gene matches: 6. This CDR3 region has 15 residues. Data came from immunoSEQ multiplex PCR; TCRdb stores just in-frame clones and leaves some out. The sample lists about 260,000 clones, about 88% occurring once. The V gene is TRBV19, the J gene TRBJ1-1; TRBD1 aligns across 8 bases. Source material: peripheral blood. This TCR was sampled from a man between 18 and 35 years old with active or convalescent COVID-19. The CDR3 DNA follows: TGTGCCAGTAGTACCCAGACAGGGGAAAACACTGAAGCTTTCTTT. Amino acid sequence: CASSTQTGENTEAFF. Full variable domain (missing parts from reference TRBV19 and TRBJ1-1): DGGITQSPKYLFRKEGQNVTLSCEQNLNHDAMYWYRQDPGQGLRLIYYSQIVNDFQKGDIAEGYSVSREKKESFPLTVTSAQKNPTAFYLCASSTQTGENTEAFFGQGTRLTVV.